These 6 T cell receptor beta chains were all obtained from the same sample, sequenced in a study of blood T cell repertoires in COVID-19 (dated by TCRdb to 2018 to 2020). The method was the immunoSEQ multiplex PCR assay. TCRdb obtained this table from immuneACCESS and retained in-frame rearrangements with V and J assigned. These tables miss some clones; where compared with another copy, unresolved V genes account for less than half of the shortfall, and the remainder is unexplained. This sample lists 150,000 to 200,000 clones; approximately 80% were detected once. The ten most abundant clones make up approximately 12% of the sample. Specimen: PBMCs or T cells enriched from blood (not recorded which). These receptors came from a man in his forties or fifties who had recovered from COVID-19.

This CDR3 reads CASSFRTSPVGEQYF. CDR3 sequence (DNA): TGTGCCAGCAGTTTTAGGACTAGCCCCGTGGGGGAGCAGTACTTC. The chain has TRBV6-5 and TRBJ2-7; 8 positions match TRBD2. The germline CDR1 and CDR2 sequences are MNHEY and SVGAGI. Trimming cost V 4 bases and J 7 bases; bases outside gene matches: 12. This CDR3 is 15 amino acids long.

About this clone itself: Different DNA sequences within this sample yield the same CDR3. The chain is built from TRBV14 and TRBJ1-5, with no clear D. This CDR3 spans 13 amino acids. Trimming shortened V by 3 bases and J by 2 bases, and 5 bases separated the two germline ends. Germline V CDR1 and CDR2: SGHDN, FVKESK. The CDR3: CASSQGRNQPQHF. Here the CDR3 DNA reads TGTGCCAGCAGCCAGGGCCGCAATCAGCCCCAGCATTTT.

The rearrangement uses TRBV29-1 and TRBJ2-3; D might be TRBD2 (6 bases). Germline assignment: CDR1 SQVTM and CDR2 ANQGSEA. The CDR3 has 13 amino acids. The CDR3 bases are TGCAGTGGGCGACTAGGCCCCACAGATACGCAGTATTTT. Translating gives CSGRLGPTDTQYF.

The chain links TRBV5-4 to TRBJ1-6, with D perhaps matching TRBD1 (5 bases). There are 16 residues in the CDR3. Germline CDR1 and CDR2: SGHNT and YYREEE (reference sequence). Trimming took off 1 base at V and 9 bases at J, with 17 bases between the two ends. In nucleotides, the CDR3 is TGTGCCAGCAGCTTGCGCTTCGGGGGAGGTACTTCACCCCTCCACTTT. Translating it yields CASSLRFGGGTSPLHF.

The gene calls are TRBV6-5 and TRBJ1-1, with 8 bases lining up with TRBD1. CDR3 length equals 14 residues. Germline V gene sequence: CDR1 MNHEY, CDR2 SVGAGI. The V gene end was trimmed by 4 bases and the J gene end by 5 bases; junction bases not matched to a gene: 6. CDR3 nucleotides: TGTGCCAGCAGTTTGGCAGGGGGCGGAACTGAAGCTTTCTTT. It translates to CASSLAGGGTEAFF.

CDR3 amino acids: CASSLGTGVTQPQHF. CDR3 DNA: TGTGCCAGCAGCTTAGGTACAGGGGTTACTCAGCCCCAGCATTTT. The chain links TRBV7-9 to TRBJ1-5; TRBD1 matches 7 bases. The CDR3 is 15 residues long. The ends lost 1 base at V and 6 bases at J; junction bases unmatched: 6. CDR1 SEHNR and CDR2 FQNEAQ come from the germline V gene (reference sequence).